Listed below are T cell receptor beta chains from one sample, sequenced in a study of blood T cells in healthy people across ages. TCRdb ran MiXCR on the 5' RACE reads and lists one entry per CDR3 protein. The data contain more than 700,000 distinct CDR3 sequences, about 55% of them seen just once; the ten biggest clones take up around 40%. Sequencing was done on a sample of blood. These receptor sequences come from a man aged 80 or over in good health. Both conserved end residues are part of each CDR3. A D gene is named only where the DNA matches it firmly. Size values are once, few and many counts, or a class for expanded clones, and some rows have none.

V gene,clone size,D gene,J gene,CDR3 protein,CDR3 DNA
TRBV2,-,-,TRBJ2-1,CASSENAMGRSYNEQFF,TGTGCCAGCAGTGAAAACGCGATGGGGAGATCTTACAATGAGCAGTTCTTC
TRBV3-1,few,TRBD1,TRBJ2-1,CASSQQTGGGHNEQFF,TGCGCCAGCAGCCAACAGACAGGGGGAGGTCACAATGAGCAGTTCTTC
TRBV20-1,-,-,TRBJ2-1,CSARLVASYNEQFF,TGCAGTGCTAGATTGGTGGCCTCCTACAATGAGCAGTTCTTC
TRBV24-1,-,-,TRBJ2-7,CATRDLGEQYF,TGTGCCACCCGTGATTTGGGCGAGCAGTACTTC
TRBV6-2/TRBV6-3,-,-,TRBJ2-3,CASNFGTDTQYF,TGTGCCAGCAACTTCGGGACAGATACGCAGTATTTT
TRBV6-1,-,-,TRBJ2-3,CASRGSGTQGTQYF,TGTGCCAGCAGGGGAAGCGGAACACAGGGTACGCAGTATTTT
TRBV4-2,few,-,TRBJ2-7,CASSQEDSVNRGEQYF,TGTGCCAGCAGCCAAGAGGACAGCGTAAACCGAGGCGAGCAGTACTTC
TRBV7-2,-,TRBD2,TRBJ2-1,CASSLEASGRNEQFF,TGTGCCAGCAGCTTAGAAGCTAGCGGGAGGAATGAGCAGTTCTTC
TRBV9,many,-,TRBJ1-1,CASSVSGMNTEAFF,TGTGCCAGCAGCGTAAGTGGAATGAACACTGAAGCTTTCTTT
TRBV30,-,TRBD2,TRBJ2-1,CATKRAGINEQFF,TGTGCCACGAAAAGAGCGGGGATCAATGAGCAGTTCTTC
TRBV10-3,-,-,TRBJ2-7,CAIRSTSSGYEQYF,TGTGCCATCAGGAGTACTAGTTCTGGCTACGAGCAGTACTTC